One sample yielded the 18 T cell receptor beta chains listed below, sequenced in a study of control samples from healthy donors and cancer patients. Using immunoSEQ multiplex PCR, the repertoire was profiled, and TCRdb retains in-frame clones only, with some absent. Counted here are 100,000 to 120,000 clones, around nine tenths occurring once; the ten biggest clones make up 3.7%. Sequencing was carried out using PBMCs. The receptors derive from a woman aged 60-75 years with lung cancer.

The chain uses TRBV5-1 and TRBJ2-7; perhaps TRBD2 as D (6 bases). Germline V gene lookup returns CDR1 SGHRS and CDR2 YFSETQ. There are 18 residues in the CDR3. V lost 2 bases and J lost 0, with 21 bases in between. The CDR3 loop is CASSFRAELLGSSYEQYF. In DNA, the CDR3 is TGCGCCAGCAGCTTTCGAGCGGAACTTCTCGGGAGCTCCTACGAGCAGTACTTC.

This clone showed up just once. CDR3 sequence: CASSKDRGLAFF. The CDR3 bases are TGTGCCAGCAGTAAGGACCGGGGTTTGGCTTTCTTT. The rearrangement uses TRBV11-2 and TRBJ1-1; D not certain. CDR3 length equals 12 residues. Germline V CDR1 and CDR2: SGHAT, FQNNGV. V was trimmed by 6 bases and J by 11 bases, leaving 16 bases between them. Full variable domain (missing parts from reference TRBV11-2 and TRBJ1-1): EAGVAQSPRYKIIEKRQSVAFWCNPISGHATLYWYQQILGQGPKLLIQFQNNGVVDDSQLPKDRFSAERLKGVDSTLKIQPAKLEDSAVYLCASSKDRGLAFFGQGTRLTVV.

This chain links TRBV6-5 with TRBJ1-5; TRBD1 might be the D (6 bases). Trimming stripped 8 bases from V and 3 bases from J, with 11 bases between. From germline, CDR1 is MNHEY and CDR2 SVGAGI. The CDR3 runs 13 residues. The CDR3 here is CASGQLTNQPQHF. The CDR3 DNA is TGTGCCAGCGGACAGTTAACCAATCAGCCCCAGCATTTT.

J is TRBJ1-1 and V is TRBV15, with a tentative D call TRBD1 (5 bases). V was cut by 2 bases and J by 1 base, with 14 bases left in between. Germline loops: CDR1 LNHNV, CDR2 YYDKDF (reference sequence). The CDR3 has 16 amino acids. CDR3 residues: CATSRPEGDGNTEAFF. CDR3 DNA: TGTGCCACCAGCAGACCCGAAGGGGACGGGAACACTGAAGCTTTCTTT.

This clone was detected once. This chain joins TRBV6-1 and TRBJ1-3; the D is unclear. Per germline, CDR1 MNHNS and CDR2 SASEGT. The germline V and J ends were trimmed by 0 bases and 0 bases, with 6 bases remaining between them. The CDR3 runs 15 residues. CDR3 sequence (DNA): TGTGCCAGCAGTGAAGCCGGAGGCTCTGGAAACACCATATATTTT. It codes for CASSEAGGSGNTIYF.

The chain employs TRBV5-1 and TRBJ2-1; TRBD2 agrees at 11 bases. The CDR3 length is 16 residues. Germline CDR1 is SGHRS and CDR2 is YFSETQ. Trimming at V came to 2 bases and at J to 2 bases, leaving 3 bases not matched to a gene. CDR3 residues: CASSFIAGGAYNEQFF. CDR3 DNA sequence: TGCGCCAGCAGCTTTATAGCGGGAGGGGCCTACAATGAGCAGTTCTTC.

The chain employs TRBV5-6 and TRBJ1-5, with D possibly being TRBD1 (6 bases). The germline V gene encodes CDR1 SGHDT and CDR2 YYEEEE. V was trimmed by 3 bases and J by 3 bases, leaving 10 bases between them. This CDR3 region has 14 residues. The CDR3 coding sequence is TGTGCCAGCAGCTCAACAGGGAACAATCAGCCCCAGCATTTT. Protein product: CASSSTGNNQPQHF.

This clone was detected only a few times. This sequence joins TRBV4-1 and TRBJ1-4, with a possible D match to TRBD1 (5 bases). Trimming took 3 bases from V and 7 from J, leaving 15 bases between them. The CDR3 loop spans 15 amino acids. CDR1 is MGHRA, CDR2 YSYEKL, per germline. The CDR3 DNA sequence: TGCGCCAGCAGCCAGGAGGGGACTCTGGGTGAAAAACTGTTTTTT. Protein sequence: CASSQEGTLGEKLFF.

The J gene is TRBJ1-4, the V gene TRBV6-5, with D unresolved. The CDR3 runs to 11 residues. Germline V gene data show CDR1 as MNHEY and CDR2 as SVGAGI. Trimming stripped 6 bases from V and 4 bases from J, with 3 bases between. The CDR3 DNA follows: TGTGCCAGCAGGTTTAATGAAAAACTGTTTTTT. Amino acid sequence: CASRFNEKLFF.

CDR3: CASSRQTVNFMNTEAFF. The CDR3 nucleotides read TGTGCCAGTAGTCGACAGACCGTTAACTTCATGAACACTGAAGCTTTCTTT. The chain couples TRBV19 to TRBJ1-1; D may be TRBD1 (5 bases). V was cut by 5 bases and J by 0 bases, with 19 bases left in between. Germline V gene data show CDR1 as LNHDA and CDR2 as SQIVND (reference sequence). This CDR3 contains 17 residues.

The chain employs TRBV10-3 and TRBJ1-1, with D perhaps TRBD1 (5 bases). The CDR3 sequence is 13 residues long. Germline V CDR1 and CDR2: ENHRY, SYGVKD. V lost 6 bases and J lost 0, with 8 bases in between. The CDR3 loop reads CAISPTVNTEAFF. CDR3 sequence (DNA): TGTGCCATCAGCCCGACAGTGAACACTGAAGCTTTCTTT.

As DNA, the CDR3 is TGTGCCAGCAGTTTATGGACAGGTCTCGGGAACACTGAAGCTTTCTTT. It codes for CASSLWTGLGNTEAFF. J is TRBJ1-1 and V is TRBV6-5; 7 nucleotides align to TRBD1. V gave up 4 bases and J gave up 1 base; unmatched junction bases: 9. This CDR3 comprises 16 residues. CDR1 is MNHEY, CDR2 SVGAGI, per germline.

Only a few counts were recorded for this clone. CDR3: CAISDSPNYGYTF. CDR3 nucleotides: TGTGCCATCAGTGACAGTCCTAACTATGGCTACACCTTC. This rearrangement joins TRBV10-3 to TRBJ1-2; D is uncertain. From germline, CDR1 is ENHRY and CDR2 SYGVKD. Deletions cut 3 bases from V and 0 bases from J, with 5 bases between. The CDR3 loop spans 13 amino acids.

The V call is TRBV18, the J call TRBJ2-7; TRBD1 agrees at 8 bases. Germline lookup yields CDR1 KGHSH and CDR2 LQKENI. J was trimmed by 5 bases and V by 4 bases; bases with no gene match: 10. CDR3 length: 15 residues. CDR3 in amino acids: CASSQSFQGANEQYF. The CDR3 DNA reads TGTGCCAGCTCACAGTCGTTCCAGGGGGCTAACGAGCAGTACTTC.

The CDR3 sequence: CASSARDGTEAFF. The CDR3 DNA reads as TGTGCCAGCAGTGCCCGGGACGGCACTGAAGCTTTCTTT. This sequence joins TRBV11-3 and TRBJ1-1, with D maybe TRBD1 (5 bases). Germline CDR1 and CDR2: SGHNT and YENEEA. The CDR3 is 13 amino acids. V was cut by 6 bases and J by 4 bases, with 12 bases left in between.

The chain uses TRBV19 and TRBJ1-3; no reliable D call. The CDR3 loop spans 15 amino acids. Germline V gives CDR1 LNHDA, CDR2 SQIVND (reference sequence). Trimming cost V 5 bases and J 0 bases, with 11 bases left between them. The CDR3 bases are TGTGCCAGTAGTCCATTAAAACGCTCTGGAAACACCATATATTTT. Protein product: CASSPLKRSGNTIYF.

This clone showed up just once. V gene TRBV7-8 combines with J gene TRBJ1-1; 7 bases align to TRBD1. CDR1 SGHVS and CDR2 FQNEAQ come from the germline V gene. The CDR3 covers 18 residues. V trimming: 0 bases; J trimming: 1 base; junction bases outside the gene matches: 11. CDR3 residues: CASSLAPRRDRANTEAFF. As DNA, the CDR3 is TGTGCCAGCAGCTTAGCGCCAAGACGCGACAGGGCGAACACTGAAGCTTTCTTT.

V is TRBV5-1 and J is TRBJ1-1, with 8 nucleotides matching TRBD1. The CDR3 loop spans 17 amino acids. Germline CDR1 reads SGHRS; CDR2 reads YFSETQ. The trim removed 0 bases at V and 4 bases at J, leaving 11 bases unmatched. The chain's CDR3 is CASSLGRTGPPGTEAFF. The DNA for the CDR3 is TGCGCCAGCAGCTTGGGTCGGACAGGGCCCCCGGGCACTGAAGCTTTCTTT.